This TCR beta chain was recorded in a study of post-analysis software for immune sequencing data. Overall study: Patients had relapsing-remitting, secondary progressive or progressive-relapsing multiple sclerosis; some lacked subtype. Broader study findings: Patients showed TRBV5-6, TRBV5-1 and TRBV20-1 among five TRBV segments more frequent than in controls. Multiple sclerosis patients had significantly lower normalized Chao1 diversity than controls. F measure clustering grouped samples strongly by preparation batch.

TCR beta cDNA libraries included unique molecular identifiers. Starting from about 1 to 10 million T cells, the study yielded approximately 500,000 cDNA molecules. TCRdb recomputed calls from the PCR reads with MiXCR, one row per CDR3 protein. Here the sample spans roughly 650,000 distinct CDR3 sequences, approximately 60% being singletons. This CDR3 has 16 amino acids. V was pared by 5 bases and J by 8 bases, with 12 bases of the junction left unmatched. Concerning this clonotype: Its target is not known.

The TCR was taken from a girl aged 2 to 9 with multiple sclerosis. The chain is built from TRBV12-3 or TRBV12-4 and TRBJ1-2, with 12 bases matching TRBD1. Sequenced material: blood. As DNA, the CDR3 is TGTGCCAGCAGTAGACTACCGGGACAGGGGGCTCGGGGCTACACCTTC. Protein: CASSRLPGQGARGYTF.